Listed below are T cell receptor beta chains from one sample, sequenced in a study of blood T cells in healthy people across ages. TCRdb passed the 5' RACE reads through MiXCR, listing each CDR3 protein once. This repertoire shows approximately 1.5 million distinct CDR3 sequences, roughly a third found once; its top ten account for roughly 12%. Sequenced sample: blood. Receptors originate from a woman between 25 and 40 years old in good health. Both conserved end residues are part of each CDR3. The order of the fields is V gene, CDR3 protein.

V gene: TRBV3-1; CDR3 protein: CASSQAGLALSYNEQFF
V gene: TRBV4-1; CDR3 protein: CASSPRGSEQFNEKLFF
V gene: TRBV6-1; CDR3 protein: CALGWDTLYEQYF
V gene: TRBV20-1; CDR3 protein: CSAKVNTEAFF
V gene: TRBV7-2; CDR3 protein: CASSLVASGDPYEQYF
V gene: TRBV20-1; CDR3 protein: CSVSQGLGYTF
V gene: TRBV29-1; CDR3 protein: CSALTTMNTEAFF
V gene: TRBV20-1; CDR3 protein: CSARILAGRDIPTDTQYF
V gene: TRBV12-3/TRBV12-4; CDR3 protein: CASSLEGTTDTQYF
V gene: TRBV7-9; CDR3 protein: CASSSGTREETQYF